The 32 T cell receptor beta chains below come from one sample, sequenced in a study of beta chain features in type 1 diabetes. Reverse transcription of all isolated RNA meant that expressed TCRB transcripts were sequenced. The data were produced by immunoSEQ multiplex PCR, yet TCRdb's version contains in-frame clones alone and is incomplete. The repertoire includes 300,000 to 450,000 clones, over 10% of them detected once, and 0.015% to 0.02% sits in the top ten. Sequencing was carried out using naive CD4+ T cells from blood. All receptors derive from a man between 18 and 35 years old in good health.

This chain joins TRBV28 and TRBJ2-2, with 9 positions matching TRBD1. The CDR3 extends over 15 amino acids. CDR1 and CDR2 (germline): MDHEN, SYDVKM. V was pared by 5 bases and J by 6 bases, with 7 bases of the junction left unmatched. CDR3 residues: CASSLRDRDAGELFF. The CDR3 DNA follows: TGTGCCAGCAGTCTCCGGGACAGGGACGCCGGGGAGCTGTTTTTT.

This clone showed up just a few times. The chain couples TRBV20-1 to TRBJ2-1; weak D call: TRBD2 (5 bases). Trimming cost V 1 base and J 11 bases, with 9 bases left between them. This CDR3 comprises 11 residues. From germline, CDR1 is DFQATT and CDR2 SNEGSKA (reference sequence). The CDR3 loop is CSARVNGKQFF. DNA of the CDR3: TGCAGTGCTAGAGTCAACGGGAAGCAGTTCTTC.

This clone was seen a handful of times. The chain is built from TRBV7-6 and TRBJ2-5, with D unclear. The germline V gene encodes CDR1 SGHVS and CDR2 FNYEAQ. CDR3 size: 12 residues. Trimming stripped 6 bases from V and 4 bases from J, with 9 bases between. In DNA, the CDR3 is TGTGCCAGCAGATCTACTGGAGAGACCCAGTACTTC. This gives the protein CASRSTGETQYF.

This clone was observed a handful of times. This chain connects TRBV6-5 to TRBJ2-1; tentatively, D is TRBD2 (6 bases). Germline CDR1 reads MNHEY; CDR2 reads SVGAGI. V was clipped by 5 bases and J by 14 bases, with 16 bases between them. The CDR3 is made up of 12 amino acids. The CDR3 DNA reads TGTGCCAGCAGTCCCGTAGCGGATAAAAAGTTCTTC. It is translated as CASSPVADKKFF.

This clone showed up just a few times. Additional DNA sequences in this sample encode the identical CDR3. The V and J genes are TRBV18 and TRBJ1-4, with no clear D. The CDR3 spans 12 residues. The germline gives CDR1 KGHSH, CDR2 LQKENI. Trimming pared 2 bases from V and 5 bases from J, leaving 3 bases between. CDR3 sequence: CASSPSNEKLFF. CDR3 nucleotides: TGTGCCAGCTCACCATCGAATGAAAAACTGTTTTTT.

The rearrangement joins TRBV29-1 to TRBJ1-1; 8 bases align to TRBD1. V was pared by 6 bases and J by 4 bases, with 16 bases of the junction left unmatched. The CDR3 totals 16 residues. From germline, CDR1 is SQVTM and CDR2 ANQGSEA. This CDR3 is CSVLRQGFRASTEAFF. CDR3 sequence (DNA): TGCAGCGTCCTCAGACAGGGGTTTCGGGCCTCCACTGAAGCTTTCTTT. The full variable domain, in which reference TRBV29-1 and TRBJ1-1 provide the parts outside the CDR3, is SAVISQKPSRDICQRGTSLTIQCQVDSQVTMMFWYRQQPGQSLTLIATANQGSEATYESGFVIDKFPISRPNLTFSTLTVSNMSPEDSSIYLCSVLRQGFRASTEAFFGQGTRLTVV.

This clone was seen more than once but under ten times. This sample includes further DNA sequences coding for the same CDR3. The rearrangement joins TRBV28 to TRBJ2-7; 11 bases are shared with TRBD1. J gave up 3 bases and V 7 bases, and 5 bases lay outside the gene matches. The germline gives CDR1 MDHEN, CDR2 SYDVKM. The CDR3 has 14 residues. CDR3 amino acids: CASTSGTGGYEQYF. CDR3 bases: TGTGCCAGCACCTCCGGGACAGGGGGCTACGAGCAGTACTTC.

The V and J genes are TRBV7-9 and TRBJ2-7; 8 nucleotides align to TRBD2. The V and J ends lost 6 bases and 6 bases, in that order; junction bases with no gene match: 13. Germline-derived CDR1 and CDR2 are SEHNR and FQNEAQ (reference sequence). The CDR3 extends over 15 amino acids. CDR3 residues: CASSPLGQRESEQYF. For the CDR3, the DNA is TGTGCCAGCAGTCCCCTGGGGCAGCGGGAGAGCGAGCAGTACTTC.

The rearrangement links TRBV28 to TRBJ1-1; 11 bases agree with TRBD1. The germline V gene encodes CDR1 MDHEN and CDR2 SYDVKM. V shed 3 bases, J shed 6 bases, and the junction held 9 bases outside the gene matches. CDR3 length: 16 residues. CDR3 region: CASSFPPGQGGPEAFF. CDR3 coding DNA: TGTGCCAGCAGTTTTCCTCCGGGACAGGGGGGCCCTGAAGCTTTCTTT.

The V gene is TRBV28, the J gene TRBJ2-6; TRBD1 is a possible D gene (5 bases). Germline values: CDR1 MDHEN, CDR2 SYDVKM. V was clipped by 5 bases and J by 3 bases, with 11 bases between them. The CDR3 consists of 15 residues. CDR3 in DNA: TGTGCCAGCAGTCGTACAGGTATTGGGGCCAACGTCCTGACTTTC. Translated: CASSRTGIGANVLTF. The variable domain in full, completed from reference TRBV28 and TRBJ2-6, reads DVKVTQSSRYLVKRTGEKVFLECVQDMDHENMFWYRQDPGLGLRLIYFSYDVKMKEKGDIPEGYSVSREKKERFSLILESASTNQTSMYLCASSRTGIGANVLTFGAGSRLTVL.

The chain has TRBV28 and TRBJ1-2; no clear D gene. Germline CDR1 reads MDHEN; CDR2 reads SYDVKM. This CDR3 comprises 11 residues. V was pared by 8 bases and J by 4 bases, with 8 bases between. CDR3 sequence reads: CASHESYGYTF. The CDR3 coding sequence is TGTGCCAGCCACGAGAGCTATGGCTACACCTTC.

The chain is built from TRBV18 and TRBJ1-2; no reliable D call. Trimming took 2 bases from V and 3 from J, leaving 10 bases between them. The CDR3 runs to 14 residues. Germline CDR1 reads KGHSH; CDR2 reads LQKENI. Written as DNA, the CDR3 is TGTGCCAGCTCACCAGACACCGAGCACTATGGCTACACCTTC. Residues: CASSPDTEHYGYTF. Full variable domain (missing parts from reference TRBV18 and TRBJ1-2): NAGVMQNPRHLVRRRGQEARLRCSPMKGHSHVYWYRQLPEEGLKFMVYLQKENIIDESGMPKERFSAEFPKEGPSILRIQQVVRGDSAAYFCASSPDTEHYGYTFGSGTRLTVV.

The chain links TRBV28 to TRBJ1-5; D is unresolved. Looked up from germline, CDR1 is MDHEN and CDR2 is SYDVKM. CDR3 length equals 17 residues. V was shortened by 7 bases and J by 2 bases, with 21 bases between the two germline ends. The CDR3 DNA is TGTGCCAGCACCACAGATAAGGCCCAGTCTCGCAATCAGCCCCAGCATTTT. Protein sequence: CASTTDKAQSRNQPQHF.

This chain uses TRBV5-1 with TRBJ2-3; 8 bases agree with TRBD2. J gave up 0 bases and V 3 bases, and 9 bases lay outside the gene matches. In germline, CDR1 is SGHRS, CDR2 YFSETQ. The CDR3 extends over 17 amino acids. The CDR3 DNA sequence: TGCGCCAGCAGCTGGATCAGTAGCGGGGATAGCACAGATACGCAGTATTTT. Translated, it gives CASSWISSGDSTDTQYF.

The chain employs TRBV30 and TRBJ1-2; D perhaps matches TRBD1 (6 bases). The V gene's germline CDR1 is GTSNPN and CDR2 SVGIG (reference sequence). Trimming stripped 0 bases from V and 8 bases from J, with 13 bases between. The CDR3 contains 13 residues. The CDR3 reads CAWSVGGQGGYTF. The CDR3 nucleotides are TGTGCCTGGAGTGTTGGGGGTCAGGGGGGCTACACCTTC.

In its sample, this clone was seen a few times. This chain links TRBV18 with TRBJ1-1; tentative D call: TRBD1 (5 bases). Germline CDR1 is KGHSH and CDR2 is LQKENI. The CDR3 spans 13 residues. Trimming shortened V by 5 bases and J by 1 base, and 8 bases separated the two germline ends. Here the CDR3 reads CASSFGGNTEAFF. The CDR3, as DNA: TGTGCCAGCTCATTCGGGGGGAACACTGAAGCTTTCTTT. The variable domain in full, with the rest retrieved from reference TRBV18 and TRBJ1-1, is NAGVMQNPRHLVRRRGQEARLRCSPMKGHSHVYWYRQLPEEGLKFMVYLQKENIIDESGMPKERFSAEFPKEGPSILRIQQVVRGDSAAYFCASSFGGNTEAFFGQGTRLTVV.

CDR3 protein: CASSTTNTDTQYF. The CDR3 coding sequence is TGTGCCAGCAGCACCACTAACACAGATACGCAGTATTTT. J is TRBJ2-3 and V is TRBV7-3; D ambiguous. Germline V gives CDR1 SGHTA, CDR2 FQGTGA. The germline V and J ends were trimmed by 5 bases and 2 bases, with 8 bases remaining between them. This CDR3 is 13 amino acids long.

V gene TRBV15 combines with J gene TRBJ1-1; weak D call: TRBD1 (6 bases). Trimming shortened V by 8 bases and J by 4 bases, and 11 bases separated the two germline ends. CDR3 size: 12 residues. Looked up from germline, CDR1 is LNHNV and CDR2 is YYDKDF (reference sequence). The CDR3 sequence is CATSGGATEAFF. The CDR3 DNA follows: TGTGCCACCTCCGGGGGGGCCACTGAAGCTTTCTTT.

In this sample, this clone turned up a few times. CDR3 DNA: TGTGCCAGCTCGCTGGCCGGGTCCTCCGGTGAAAAACTGTTTTTT. Amino acids: CASSLAGSSGEKLFF. The genes are TRBV18 and TRBJ1-4; D gene unclear. This CDR3 is built from 15 residues. Germline V gives CDR1 KGHSH, CDR2 LQKENI. With 6 bases removed from V and 7 bases from J, the gap between germline ends came to 18 bases.

This clone was seen only a few times. This chain links TRBV4-3 with TRBJ2-1; possible D gene TRBD1, 6 bases. Germline CDR1 reads LGHNA; CDR2 reads YSLEER. Trimming took off 4 bases at V and 0 bases at J, with 13 bases between the two ends. The CDR3 is made up of 16 amino acids. The CDR3 protein is CASSRETGSSYNEQFF. CDR3 DNA: TGCGCCAGCAGCCGGGAAACAGGGAGCTCCTACAATGAGCAGTTCTTC.

In this sample, this clone turned up a few times. J is TRBJ2-5 and V is TRBV7-2, with TRBD2 matching 7 bases. CDR3 size: 14 residues. CDR1 SGHTA and CDR2 FQGNSA come from the germline V gene. After removal of 4 bases from V and 4 bases from J, the junction contained 6 bases not matched to a gene. CDR3 DNA sequence: TGTGCCAGCAGCTCGGGACTACCACCAGAGACCCAGTACTTC. This translates into CASSSGLPPETQYF.

The chain is built from TRBV7-9 and TRBJ2-7; 7 nucleotides agree with TRBD1. Germline V gives CDR1 SEHNR, CDR2 FQNEAQ (reference sequence). Unmatched junction bases numbered 11, after V lost 1 base and J lost 5 bases. The CDR3 contains 16 residues. CDR3 DNA: TGTGCCAGCAGCTTAGGTAGTCTCACAGGGGCCCACGAGCAGTACTTC. This translates into CASSLGSLTGAHEQYF. Together with reference TRBV7-9 and TRBJ2-7, the CDR3 gives the full variable domain: DTGVSQNPRHKITKRGQNVTFRCDPISEHNRLYWYRQTLGQGPEFLTYFQNEAQLEKSRLLSDRFSAERPKGSFSTLEIQRTEQGDSAMYLCASSLGSLTGAHEQYFGPGTRLTVT.

The sample holds a few counts of this clone. Other DNA sequences of this sample code for an identical CDR3. The chain's CDR3 is CASRQGGYGYTF. The CDR3 DNA sequence: TGTGCCAGTAGACAGGGGGGCTATGGCTACACCTTC. The V call is TRBV28, the J call TRBJ1-2, with 9 bases aligning to TRBD1. The CDR3 sequence is 12 residues long. Per germline, CDR1 MDHEN and CDR2 SYDVKM. V shed 9 bases and J 4 bases; nucleotides not matched to a gene: 3.

The chain is built from TRBV10-3 and TRBJ1-2; 7 nucleotides agree with TRBD1. CDR1 is ENHRY, CDR2 SYGVKD, per germline. This CDR3 is 13 amino acids long. V trimming: 8 bases; J trimming: 7 bases; junction bases outside the gene matches: 10. In DNA, the CDR3 is TGTGCCATCGCAGACAGGGAAGGTGGTGGCTACACCTTC. Protein product: CAIADREGGGYTF.

A few counts support this clone. The rearrangement joins TRBV4-3 to TRBJ2-2, with TRBD1 matching over 7 bases. Germline V lookup: CDR1 LGHNA, CDR2 YSLEER. This CDR3 has 16 amino acids. After removal of 0 bases from V and 4 bases from J, the junction contained 5 bases not matched to a gene. The CDR3 DNA follows: TGCGCCAGCAGCCAAGATCTAAGGGGGCCCACCGGGGAGCTGTTTTTT. Its translation: CASSQDLRGPTGELFF.

This clone was detected once. The V and J genes are TRBV7-2 and TRBJ1-3; D gene uncertain. The germline gives CDR1 SGHTA, CDR2 FQGNSA. The CDR3 spans 16 residues. The V end lost 4 bases, the J end lost 5 bases, and 18 bases lay between the germline ends. CDR3 coding DNA: TGTGCCAGCAGCTCGGATGGGAGTGTTATGAGAAACACCATATATTTT. Its translation: CASSSDGSVMRNTIYF.

This clone showed up just a few times. The gene calls are TRBV6-1 and TRBJ2-7; D is perhaps TRBD1 (6 bases). The germline V gene encodes CDR1 MNHNS and CDR2 SASEGT. V lost 6 bases, J lost 0 bases, and 15 bases lay in between. CDR3 length equals 15 residues. The DNA for the CDR3 is TGTGCCAGCAGCCCCACGACAGGAGGCTCCTACGAGCAGTACTTC. Translation: CASSPTTGGSYEQYF.

This clone was counted between two and nine times. The CDR3 nucleotides read TGCAGCGCCGCTGACAGGGGGCTCGGAAACACCATATATTTT. Encoded protein: CSAADRGLGNTIYF. The chain carries TRBV29-1 and TRBJ1-3, with 10 bases identical to TRBD1. Germline CDR1 reads SQVTM; CDR2 reads ANQGSEA. The CDR3 runs to 14 residues. With V trimmed by 7 bases and J by 4 bases, 7 bases remained unmatched.

This rearrangement joins TRBV28 to TRBJ2-1; the match to TRBD1 covers 9 bases. V lost 6 bases to trimming and J lost 2 bases; unmatched junction nucleotides: 8. The germline V gene encodes CDR1 MDHEN and CDR2 SYDVKM. The length of the CDR3 is 16 residues. The CDR3 nucleotides read TGTGCCAGCAGGAGATCTACAGGGGGCGCCTACAATGAGCAGTTCTTC. It codes for CASRRSTGGAYNEQFF.

This clone has only a few counts. V gene TRBV29-1 combines with J gene TRBJ1-4; D might be TRBD1 (5 bases). CDR3 length: 14 amino acids. From germline, CDR1 is SQVTM and CDR2 ANQGSEA. With 7 bases removed from V and 4 bases from J, the gap between germline ends came to 16 bases. This CDR3 is CSAGRGGSNEKLFF. As DNA, the CDR3 is TGCAGCGCCGGCCGGGGGGGAAGTAATGAAAAACTGTTTTTT.

The CDR3 nucleotides are TGTGCCATCAAGGAGACAGGGAGTGGCGAGCAGTACTTC. It is translated as CAIKETGSGEQYF. The rearrangement joins TRBV10-3 to TRBJ2-7; 7 bases map to TRBD1. This CDR3 has 13 amino acids. The germline CDR1 and CDR2 sequences are ENHRY and SYGVKD. The trim removed 7 bases at V and 6 bases at J, leaving 9 bases unmatched.

This clone showed up just a few times. The rearrangement links TRBV7-9 to TRBJ1-1; D unclear. This CDR3 spans 14 amino acids. Looked up from germline, CDR1 is SEHNR and CDR2 is FQNEAQ (reference sequence). V lost 5 bases and J 9 bases, leaving 19 bases between the germline ends. The CDR3 loop reads CASSLELGGNKAFF. The DNA of the CDR3 is TGTGCCAGCAGCCTCGAATTGGGAGGGAATAAAGCTTTCTTT.